These 8 T cell receptor beta chains came from one sample sequenced in a study of beta chain features in type 1 diabetes. Reverse transcribing all isolated RNA meant expressed TCRB transcripts were sequenced. The assay was immunoSEQ multiplex PCR, and TCRdb's table has in-frame clones only and misses some. Of 200,000 to 250,000 clones in the sample, approximately 14% were seen once. For these receptors, no antigen is known. Overall study results and limits: Shorter TCRB CDR3s, moderately but significantly so, marked every one of the four CD4+ subsets in Type 1 diabetes patients.

Source material: naive CD4+ T cells from blood. These receptors all stem from a man aged 25 to 40 with type 1 diabetes.

V usage is TRBV18 and J usage is TRBJ1-2, with TRBD1 as a possible D gene (5 bases). Between the trimmed V and J ends, which lost 2 bases and 2 bases, there was a span of 12 bases. Germline V CDR1 and CDR2: KGHSH, LQKENI. The CDR3 sequence is 15 residues long. In DNA form, the CDR3 reads TGTGCCAGCTCACCATTCGACAGCGAGAACTATGGCTACACCTTC. Translating it yields CASSPFDSENYGYTF.

This clone showed up just a few times. The chain carries TRBV7-2 and TRBJ2-3; 7 positions match TRBD2. This CDR3 comprises 13 residues. Germline-derived CDR1 and CDR2 are SGHTA and FQGNSA. The V segment lost 11 bases and the J segment 1 base; nucleotides outside the gene matches: 6. CDR3 bases: TGTGCCGCAAGGGCGGGGGGCACAGATACGCAGTATTTT. As protein: CAARAGGTDTQYF.

This clone was observed a few times. This chain joins TRBV19 and TRBJ1-5, with TRBD1 matching over 7 bases. The CDR3 totals 13 residues. The V segment lost 9 bases and the J segment 3 bases; nucleotides outside the gene matches: 5. The germline V gene encodes CDR1 LNHDA and CDR2 SQIVND (reference sequence). The CDR3 bases are TGTGCCAGCCTAGGACAGGCCAATCAGCCCCAGCATTTT. Translated, it gives CASLGQANQPQHF.

This clone was seen a few times. The chain combines TRBV19 with TRBJ2-3; tentative D call: TRBD1 (6 bases). This CDR3 is built from 13 residues. Per the germline V gene, CDR1 is LNHDA and CDR2 is SQIVND (reference sequence). V gave up 10 bases and J gave up 0 bases, with 11 bases separating them. The CDR3 region is CATRGRSTDTQYF. DNA for the CDR3: TGTGCCACCAGGGGCAGGAGCACAGATACGCAGTATTTT.

The gene calls are TRBV2 and TRBJ2-4; 11 bases are shared with TRBD2. Germline values: CDR1 SNHLY, CDR2 FYNNEI. V trimming: 9 bases; J trimming: 6 bases; junction bases outside the gene matches: 4. The CDR3 extends over 13 amino acids. The CDR3 spells CASTGLAGNIQYF. The CDR3 DNA reads TGTGCCAGTACTGGACTAGCGGGAAACATTCAGTACTTC.

This sequence joins TRBV4-2 and TRBJ2-5, with TRBD2 matching 11 bases. The V gene's germline CDR1 is LGHNA and CDR2 YNFKEQ. This CDR3 contains 16 residues. Trimming at V came to 0 bases and at J to 2 bases, leaving 2 bases not matched to a gene. CDR3 bases: TGTGCCAGCAGCCAAGACTGGACTAGCGGGCAAGAGACCCAGTACTTC. Protein product: CASSQDWTSGQETQYF.

The table lists this clone with a few counts. This sequence joins TRBV5-1 and TRBJ2-1; 9 bases agree with TRBD2. Trimming cost V 4 bases and J 0 bases; bases outside gene matches: 2. This CDR3 region has 15 residues. Looked up from germline, CDR1 is SGHRS and CDR2 is YFSETQ. The CDR3 region has the DNA TGCGCCAGCAGCCGTAGCGGGAGCTCCTACAATGAGCAGTTCTTC. This codes for CASSRSGSSYNEQFF.

The sample holds a few counts of this clone. The CDR3 nucleotides read TGTGCCAGCACAAGGGAGGACAATCAGCCCCAGCATTTT. This translates into CASTREDNQPQHF. The genes are TRBV7-9 and TRBJ1-5; D is ambiguous. The germline gives CDR1 SEHNR, CDR2 FQNEAQ (reference sequence). This CDR3 is 13 amino acids long. V was shortened by 7 bases and J by 3 bases, with 10 bases between the two germline ends.